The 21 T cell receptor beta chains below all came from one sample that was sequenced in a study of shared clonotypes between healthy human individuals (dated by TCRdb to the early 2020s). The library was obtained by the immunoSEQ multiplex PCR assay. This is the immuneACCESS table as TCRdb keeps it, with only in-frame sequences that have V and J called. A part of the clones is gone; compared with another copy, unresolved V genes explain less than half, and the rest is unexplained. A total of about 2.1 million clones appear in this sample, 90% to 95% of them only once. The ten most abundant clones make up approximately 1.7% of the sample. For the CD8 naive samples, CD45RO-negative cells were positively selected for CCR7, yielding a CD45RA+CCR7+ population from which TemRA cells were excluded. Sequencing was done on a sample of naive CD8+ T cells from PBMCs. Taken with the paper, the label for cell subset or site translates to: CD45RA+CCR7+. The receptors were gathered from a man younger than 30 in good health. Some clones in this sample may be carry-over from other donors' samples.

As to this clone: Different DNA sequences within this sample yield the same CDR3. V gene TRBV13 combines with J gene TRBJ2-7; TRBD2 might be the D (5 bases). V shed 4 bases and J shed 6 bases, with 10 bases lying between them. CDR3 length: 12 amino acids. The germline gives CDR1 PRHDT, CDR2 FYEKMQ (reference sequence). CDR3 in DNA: TGTGCCAGCAGCTCGACGGGGTCCGAGCAGTACTTC. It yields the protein CASSSTGSEQYF.

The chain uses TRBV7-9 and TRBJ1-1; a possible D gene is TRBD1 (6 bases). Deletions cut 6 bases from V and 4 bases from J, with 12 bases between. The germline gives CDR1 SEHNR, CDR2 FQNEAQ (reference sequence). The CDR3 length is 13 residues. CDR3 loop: CASRQGLGTEAFF. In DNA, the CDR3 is TGTGCCAGCAGACAGGGATTAGGCACTGAAGCTTTCTTT.

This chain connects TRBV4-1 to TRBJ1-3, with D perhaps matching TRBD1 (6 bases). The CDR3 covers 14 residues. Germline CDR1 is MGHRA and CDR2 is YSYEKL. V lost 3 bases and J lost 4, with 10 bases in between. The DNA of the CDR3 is TGCGCCAGCAGCCAGCTCGGGACAGGAAACACCATATATTTT. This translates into CASSQLGTGNTIYF.

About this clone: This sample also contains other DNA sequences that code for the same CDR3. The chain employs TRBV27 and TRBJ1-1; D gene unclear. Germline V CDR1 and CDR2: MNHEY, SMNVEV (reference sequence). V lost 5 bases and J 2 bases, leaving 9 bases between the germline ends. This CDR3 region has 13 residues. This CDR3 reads CASSPTANTEAFF. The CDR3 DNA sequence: TGTGCCAGCAGTCCAACAGCAAACACTGAAGCTTTCTTT.

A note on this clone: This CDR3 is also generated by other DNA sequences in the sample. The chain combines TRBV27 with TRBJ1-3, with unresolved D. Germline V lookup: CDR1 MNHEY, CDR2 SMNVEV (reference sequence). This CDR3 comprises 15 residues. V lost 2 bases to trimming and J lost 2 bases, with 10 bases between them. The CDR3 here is CASSLRGSAGNTIYF. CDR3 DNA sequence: TGTGCCAGCAGTTTAAGAGGGTCGGCTGGAAACACCATATATTTT.

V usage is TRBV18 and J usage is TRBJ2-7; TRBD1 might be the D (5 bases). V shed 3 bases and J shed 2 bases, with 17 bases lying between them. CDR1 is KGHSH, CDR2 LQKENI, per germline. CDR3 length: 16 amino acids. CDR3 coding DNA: TGTGCCAGCTCACCTTCGTCGAGACAGTCTGCCTACGAGCAGTACTTC. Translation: CASSPSSRQSAYEQYF.

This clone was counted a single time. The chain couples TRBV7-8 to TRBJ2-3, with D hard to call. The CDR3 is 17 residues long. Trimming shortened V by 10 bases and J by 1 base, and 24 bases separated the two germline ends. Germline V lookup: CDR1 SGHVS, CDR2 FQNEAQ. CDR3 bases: TGTGCCATCACCCCGTTTGGCAGCCTCCTAGGCACAGATACGCAGTATTTT. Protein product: CAITPFGSLLGTDTQYF.

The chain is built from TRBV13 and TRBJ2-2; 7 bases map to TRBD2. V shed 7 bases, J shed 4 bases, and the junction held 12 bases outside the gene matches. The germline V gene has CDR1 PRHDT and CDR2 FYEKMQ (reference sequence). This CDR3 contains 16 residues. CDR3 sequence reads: CASKKGAGPTTGELFF. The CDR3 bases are TGTGCCAGCAAAAAGGGAGCGGGACCTACCACCGGGGAGCTGTTTTTT.

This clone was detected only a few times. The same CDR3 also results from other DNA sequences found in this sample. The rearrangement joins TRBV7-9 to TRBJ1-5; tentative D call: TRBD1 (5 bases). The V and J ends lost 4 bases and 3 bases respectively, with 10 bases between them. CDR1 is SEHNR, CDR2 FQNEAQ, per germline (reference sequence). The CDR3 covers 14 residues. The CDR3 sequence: CASSSGGANQPQHF. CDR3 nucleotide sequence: TGTGCCAGCAGCTCAGGCGGGGCCAATCAGCCCCAGCATTTT. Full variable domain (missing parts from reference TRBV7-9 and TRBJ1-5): DTGVSQNPRHKITKRGQNVTFRCDPISEHNRLYWYRQTLGQGPEFLTYFQNEAQLEKSRLLSDRFSAERPKGSFSTLEIQRTEQGDSAMYLCASSSGGANQPQHFGDGTRLSIL.

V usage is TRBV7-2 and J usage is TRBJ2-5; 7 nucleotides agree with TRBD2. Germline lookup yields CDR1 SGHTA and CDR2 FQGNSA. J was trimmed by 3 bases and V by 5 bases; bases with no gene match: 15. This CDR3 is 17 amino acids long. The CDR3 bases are TGTGCCAGCAGCCGATTTCCAAGACTAGCTCTCGAAGAGACCCAGTACTTC. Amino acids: CASSRFPRLALEETQYF.

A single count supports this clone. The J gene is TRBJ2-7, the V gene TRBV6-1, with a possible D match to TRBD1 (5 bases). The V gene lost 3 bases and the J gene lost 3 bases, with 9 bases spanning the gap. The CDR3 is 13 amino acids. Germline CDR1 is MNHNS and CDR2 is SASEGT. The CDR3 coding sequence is TGTGCCAGCAGTGACATGCAGGGCTACGAGCAGTACTTC. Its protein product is CASSDMQGYEQYF.

The CDR3 DNA is TGTGCCAGCTCACCGGGACTCTCCCTCCAAGAGACCCAGTACTTC. Its protein is CASSPGLSLQETQYF. The chain has TRBV18 and TRBJ2-5; the D gene is possibly TRBD2 (6 bases). CDR1 and CDR2 (germline): KGHSH, LQKENI. Trimming removed 3 bases from V and 1 base from J, with 12 bases in between. CDR3 length: 15 residues.

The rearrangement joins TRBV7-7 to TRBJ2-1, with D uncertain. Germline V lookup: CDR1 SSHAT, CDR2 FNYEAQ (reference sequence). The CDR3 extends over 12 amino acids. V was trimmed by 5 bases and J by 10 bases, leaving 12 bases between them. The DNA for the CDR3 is TGTGCCAGCAGCGACACCGGCAACGAGCAGTTCTTC. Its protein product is CASSDTGNEQFF.

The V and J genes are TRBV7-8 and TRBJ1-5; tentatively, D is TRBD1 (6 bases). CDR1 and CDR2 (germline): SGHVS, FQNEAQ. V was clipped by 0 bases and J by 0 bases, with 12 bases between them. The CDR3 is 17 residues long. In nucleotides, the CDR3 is TGTGCCAGCAGCTTAGCTGGGGGGGCTTATAGCAATCAGCCCCAGCATTTT. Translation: CASSLAGGAYSNQPQHF.

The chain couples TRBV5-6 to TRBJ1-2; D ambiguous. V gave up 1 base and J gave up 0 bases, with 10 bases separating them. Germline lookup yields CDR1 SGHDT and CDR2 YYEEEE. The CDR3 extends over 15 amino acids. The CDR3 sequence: CASSLYPKANYGYTF. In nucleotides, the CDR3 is TGTGCCAGCAGCTTGTACCCTAAAGCTAACTATGGCTACACCTTC.

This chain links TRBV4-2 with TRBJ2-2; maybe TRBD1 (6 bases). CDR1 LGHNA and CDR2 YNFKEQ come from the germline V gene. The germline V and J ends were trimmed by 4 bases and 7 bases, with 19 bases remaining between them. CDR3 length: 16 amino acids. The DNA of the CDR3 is TGTGCCAGCAGCCCCAACTCGACAGGATTGGACGGGGAGCTGTTTTTT. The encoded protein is CASSPNSTGLDGELFF.

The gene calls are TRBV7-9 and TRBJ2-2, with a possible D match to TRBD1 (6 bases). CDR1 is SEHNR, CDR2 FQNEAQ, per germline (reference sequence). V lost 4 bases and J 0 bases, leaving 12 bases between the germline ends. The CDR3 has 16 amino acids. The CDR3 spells CASSSDSYTNTGELFF. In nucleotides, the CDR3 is TGTGCCAGCAGCTCGGACAGCTATACGAACACCGGGGAGCTGTTTTTT.

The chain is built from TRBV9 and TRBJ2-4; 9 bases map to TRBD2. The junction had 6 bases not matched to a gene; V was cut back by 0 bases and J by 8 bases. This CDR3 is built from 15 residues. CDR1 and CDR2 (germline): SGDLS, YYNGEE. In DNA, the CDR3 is TGTGCCAGCAGCGTAGAGACGGGCGGGAGGGACATTCAGTACTTC. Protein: CASSVETGGRDIQYF.

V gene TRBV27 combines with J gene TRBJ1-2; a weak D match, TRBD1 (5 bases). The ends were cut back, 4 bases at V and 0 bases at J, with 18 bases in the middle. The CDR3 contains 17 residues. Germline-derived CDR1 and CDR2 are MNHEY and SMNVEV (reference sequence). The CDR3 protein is CASSSTGGSGANYGYTF. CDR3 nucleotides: TGTGCCAGCAGTTCCACAGGAGGCAGCGGGGCTAACTATGGCTACACCTTC.

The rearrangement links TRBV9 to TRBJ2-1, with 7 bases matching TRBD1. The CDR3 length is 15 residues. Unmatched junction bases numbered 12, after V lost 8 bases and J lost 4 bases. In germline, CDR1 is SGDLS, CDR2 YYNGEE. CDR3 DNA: TGTGCCAGGCCCGACCGGGACAGTAAATACAATGAGCAGTTCTTC. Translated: CARPDRDSKYNEQFF.

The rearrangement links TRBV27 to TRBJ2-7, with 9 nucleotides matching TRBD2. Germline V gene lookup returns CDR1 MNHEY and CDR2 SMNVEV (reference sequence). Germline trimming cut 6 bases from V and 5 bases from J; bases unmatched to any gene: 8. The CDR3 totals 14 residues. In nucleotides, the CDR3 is TGTGCCAGCAGGGTCGGACTAGCGTCCCACGAGCAGTACTTC. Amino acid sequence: CASRVGLASHEQYF.